This TCR beta chain was sequenced during a study of Ad26.COV2.S vaccination and SARS-CoV-2 variants. The V end was cut by 5 bases, the J end by 4 bases, with 11 bases between. From germline, CDR1 is LNHDA and CDR2 SQIVND (reference sequence). The CDR3 totals 14 residues. The treatment: 19 received Ad26.COV2.S at low or high dose, single or two shots; 5 received placebo; per-sample allocation not given. Day 63 after the first injection of vaccine or placebo was the sampling time. TCRdb's copy holds only in-frame clones and misses some; the assay was immunoSEQ multiplex PCR. This table has 380,000 or so clones, 75% to 90% appearing once.

This TCR came from a person aged 18-65 years who received the Ad26.COV2.S COVID-19 vaccine or a placebo. The sample was peripheral blood, taken in a trial of Ad26.COV2.S vaccine versus placebo. This chain links TRBV19 with TRBJ2-2, with D perhaps matching TRBD2 (6 bases). The CDR3 protein is CASSRRDATGELFF. Here the CDR3 DNA reads TGTGCCAGTAGTCGGAGGGACGCCACCGGGGAGCTGTTTTTT.